Presented here are 9 T cell receptor beta chains from one specimen sequenced in a study of technical replicates of blood from several donors. Using immunoSEQ multiplex PCR, the repertoire was profiled, and TCRdb retains in-frame clones only, with some absent. The repertoire holds around 65,000 clones, with approximately 83% as singletons. Sequenced material: PBMCs. The source is a human donor in good health. Some clones in this sample may be carry-over from other donors' samples.

The chain is built from TRBV7-2 and TRBJ2-1, with 7 bases that match TRBD2. Unmatched junction bases numbered 6, after V lost 2 bases and J lost 5 bases. The CDR3 loop spans 15 amino acids. Per germline, CDR1 SGHTA and CDR2 FQGNSA. CDR3 protein: CASSLSGTTHNEQFF. The CDR3 nucleotides are TGTGCCAGCAGCTTATCAGGGACTACTCACAATGAGCAGTTCTTC.

The chain recombines TRBV5-1 with TRBJ1-1; D is unresolved. CDR1 is SGHRS and CDR2 is YFSETQ in the germline V gene. The CDR3 spans 14 residues. V was shortened by 4 bases and J by 8 bases, with 18 bases between the two germline ends. CDR3: CASSQPGSSSEAFF. In nucleotides, the CDR3 is TGCGCCAGCAGCCAACCGGGGTCTTCGTCAGAAGCTTTCTTT.

V and J are TRBV11-3 and TRBJ1-3; TRBD1 is a possible D gene (6 bases). CDR1 is SGHNT, CDR2 YENEEA, per germline. The length of the CDR3 is 17 residues. V was cut by 2 bases and J by 1 base, with 15 bases left in between. CDR3 amino acids: CASSLKGDGRSGNTIYF. The DNA for the CDR3 is TGTGCCAGCAGCTTAAAGGGGGACGGAAGATCTGGAAACACCATATATTTT.

This clone was counted a few times. V usage is TRBV10-3 and J usage is TRBJ1-2, with 10 bases identical to TRBD1. The germline CDR1 and CDR2 sequences are ENHRY and SYGVKD. The CDR3 runs to 15 residues. Germline trimming cut 5 bases from V and 6 bases from J; bases unmatched to any gene: 9. The CDR3 reads CAISLLGQGSDGYTF. The DNA of the CDR3 is TGTGCCATCAGTCTGTTGGGACAGGGGAGCGATGGCTACACCTTC.

A single count supports this clone. The chain is built from TRBV4-1 and TRBJ1-4; 10 bases map to TRBD1. The CDR3 is 15 residues long. Germline V gene data show CDR1 as MGHRA and CDR2 as YSYEKL. J was trimmed by 7 bases and V by 4 bases; bases with no gene match: 6. For the CDR3, the DNA is TGCGCCAGCAGCCCCCCCCGGGACAGGGGTGAAAAACTGTTTTTT. As protein: CASSPPRDRGEKLFF.

The V gene is TRBV7-8, the J gene TRBJ2-7, with TRBD1 matching 8 bases. The germline V gene has CDR1 SGHVS and CDR2 FQNEAQ. V lost 1 base and J lost 2; bases outside the gene matches: 1. The CDR3 consists of 14 residues. The CDR3 loop is CASSLGTGTYEQYF. DNA for the CDR3: TGTGCCAGCAGCTTAGGGACAGGGACCTACGAGCAGTACTTC.

CDR3 sequence: CASSPSGTSGRSYEQYF. The CDR3 DNA follows: TGTGCCAGCAGTCCCTCGGGGACTAGCGGGAGGAGCTACGAGCAGTACTTC. The rearrangement links TRBV2 to TRBJ2-7, with 15 bases matching TRBD2. V shed 5 bases, J shed 3 bases, and the junction held 8 bases outside the gene matches. The germline CDR1 and CDR2 sequences are SNHLY and FYNNEI. The CDR3 is made up of 17 amino acids.

The chain joins TRBV6-6 to TRBJ2-2, with 7 nucleotides matching TRBD2. In germline, CDR1 is MNHNY, CDR2 SVGAGI (reference sequence). The V and J ends lost 7 bases and 0 bases, in that order; junction bases with no gene match: 8. The CDR3 has 16 residues. This chain's CDR3 is CASIPPGLANTGELFF. In DNA, the CDR3 is TGTGCCAGCATTCCACCCGGACTAGCGAACACCGGGGAGCTGTTTTTT.

The count of this clone is one. The chain is built from TRBV5-1 and TRBJ2-1, with TRBD2 as a possible D gene (5 bases). With 7 bases removed from V and 5 bases from J, the gap between germline ends came to 13 bases. This CDR3 is built from 13 residues. Germline V gene data show CDR1 as SGHRS and CDR2 as YFSETQ. CDR3 protein: CASSPEGDNEQFF. CDR3 bases: TGCGCCAGCTCCCCCGAGGGTGACAATGAGCAGTTCTTC.